In this sample, the clone carrying this T cell receptor (beta chain) turned up once. Its matching antigen is unknown. The data were obtained in a study of cytomegalovirus exposure and HLA in healthy donors. Study background: Researchers found that roughly 80% of under 450 genotyped donors fell within the Caucasian-associated ancestry cluster. Notes on the study in general: Sequencing likely produced, as an artifact, a cluster of highly shared sequence variants. Specificity of a few CMV-associated chains for CMV antigens was verified in vitro. The listing of 150 to 200 TCR beta chains classed them as cytomegalovirus-associated.

The PCR contained 60 Vbeta and 13 Jbeta primers. Clones were sequenced by immunoSEQ multiplex PCR, and TCRdb holds only the in-frame ones, with some missing. This table has 150,000 to 200,000 clones, more than 65% appearing once. The specimen was PBMCs. This receptor was taken from a man between 18 and 35 years old in good health and CMV-seropositive.

Here the CDR3 reads CATQGQDYTEAFF. In DNA form, the CDR3 reads TGTGCCACCCAGGGACAGGATTACACTGAAGCTTTCTTT. This chain uses TRBV19 with TRBJ1-1, with 8 bases matching TRBD1. CDR1 is LNHDA, CDR2 SQIVND, per germline (reference sequence). The CDR3 is 13 residues long. Trimming at V came to 10 bases and at J to 3 bases, leaving 7 bases not matched to a gene.